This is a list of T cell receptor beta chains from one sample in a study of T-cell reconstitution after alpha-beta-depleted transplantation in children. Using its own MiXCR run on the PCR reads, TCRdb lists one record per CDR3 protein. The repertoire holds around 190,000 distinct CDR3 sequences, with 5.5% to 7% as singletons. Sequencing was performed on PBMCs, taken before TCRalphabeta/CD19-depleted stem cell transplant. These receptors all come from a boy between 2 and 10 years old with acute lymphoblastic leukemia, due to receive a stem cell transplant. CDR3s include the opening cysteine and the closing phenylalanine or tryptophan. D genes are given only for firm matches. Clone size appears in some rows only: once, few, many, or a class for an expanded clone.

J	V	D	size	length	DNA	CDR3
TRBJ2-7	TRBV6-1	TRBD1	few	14	TGTGCCAGCAGGAGCGGACAGGGGCTGCCCGAGCAGTACTTC	CASRSGQGLPEQYF
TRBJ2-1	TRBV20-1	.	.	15	TGCAGTGCTAGTTGGAGGGATAAGGGATACAATGAGCAGTTCTTC	CSASWRDKGYNEQFF
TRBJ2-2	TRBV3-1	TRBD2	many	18	TGTGCCAGCAGCCTCGACGGTAGCGGGGGCCCGAACACCGGGGAGCTGTTTTTT	CASSLDGSGGPNTGELFF
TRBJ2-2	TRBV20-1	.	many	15	TGCAGTGCTTCCAGACAGGAAGTTAGGAGCGGGGAGCTGTTTTTT	CSASRQEVRSGELFF
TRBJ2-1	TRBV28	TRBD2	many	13	TGTGCCAGCAGTTTGACTAGCAGGAATGAGCAGTTCTTC	CASSLTSRNEQFF
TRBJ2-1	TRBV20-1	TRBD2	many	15	TGCAGTGCTACCGGCGTCGGGGGGGGCTGGAATGAGCAGTTCTTC	CSATGVGGGWNEQFF
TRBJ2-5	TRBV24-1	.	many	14	TGTGCCACCAGTGTCTCGGGCCCCTCGGAGACCCAGTACTTC	CATSVSGPSETQYF
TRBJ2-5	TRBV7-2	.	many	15	TGTGCCAGCAGCTATACTCCGGGGGATCAAGCGACCCAGTACTTC	CASSYTPGDQATQYF
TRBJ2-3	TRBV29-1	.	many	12	TGCAGCGTTGTAGAAGACACAGATACGCAGTATTTT	CSVVEDTDTQYF
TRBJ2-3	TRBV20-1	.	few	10	TGCAGTGCTAGATTTGATACGCAGTATTTT	CSARFDTQYF